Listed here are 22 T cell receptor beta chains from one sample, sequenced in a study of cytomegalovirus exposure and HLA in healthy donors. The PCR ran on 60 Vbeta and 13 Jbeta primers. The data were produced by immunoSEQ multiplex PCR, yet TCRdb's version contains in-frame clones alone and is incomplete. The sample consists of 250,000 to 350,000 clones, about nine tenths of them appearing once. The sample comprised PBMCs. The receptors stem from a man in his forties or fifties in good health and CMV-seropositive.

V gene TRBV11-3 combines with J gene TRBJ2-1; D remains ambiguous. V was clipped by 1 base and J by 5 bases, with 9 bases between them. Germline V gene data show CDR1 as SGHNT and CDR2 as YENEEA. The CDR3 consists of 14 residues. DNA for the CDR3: TGTGCCAGCAGCTTAGGTTTCAGAAACAATGAGCAGTTCTTC. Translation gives CASSLGFRNNEQFF.

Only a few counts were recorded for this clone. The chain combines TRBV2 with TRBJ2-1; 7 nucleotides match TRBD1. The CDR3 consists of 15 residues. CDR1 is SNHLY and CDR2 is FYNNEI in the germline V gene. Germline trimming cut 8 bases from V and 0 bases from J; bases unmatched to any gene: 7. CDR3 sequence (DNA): TGTGCCAGCCTGATGGGACAGAGCTCCTACAATGAGCAGTTCTTC. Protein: CASLMGQSSYNEQFF.

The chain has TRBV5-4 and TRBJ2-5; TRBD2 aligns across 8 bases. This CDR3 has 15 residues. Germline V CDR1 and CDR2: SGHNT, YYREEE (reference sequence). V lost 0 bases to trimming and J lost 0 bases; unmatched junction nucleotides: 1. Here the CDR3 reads CASSLVGRDQETQYF. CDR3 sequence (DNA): TGTGCCAGCAGCTTGGTCGGGAGGGACCAAGAGACCCAGTACTTC. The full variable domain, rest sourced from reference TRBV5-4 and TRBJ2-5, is ETGVTQSPTHLIKTRGQQVTLRCSSQSGHNTVSWYQQALGQGPQFIFQYYREEENGRGNFPPRFSGLQFPNYSSELNVNALELDDSALYLCASSLVGRDQETQYFGPGTRLLVL.

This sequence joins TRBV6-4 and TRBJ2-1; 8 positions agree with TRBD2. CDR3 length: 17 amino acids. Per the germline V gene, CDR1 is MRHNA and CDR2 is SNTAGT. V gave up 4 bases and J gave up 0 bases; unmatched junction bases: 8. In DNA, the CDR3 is TGTGCCAGCAGTGTGACTAGCGCACTGAGCTCCTACAATGAGCAGTTCTTC. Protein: CASSVTSALSSYNEQFF.

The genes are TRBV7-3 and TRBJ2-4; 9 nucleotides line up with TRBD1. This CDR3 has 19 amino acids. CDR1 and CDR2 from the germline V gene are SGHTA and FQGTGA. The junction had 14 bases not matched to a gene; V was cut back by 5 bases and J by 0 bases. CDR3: CASSPTGQGVSLAKNIQYF. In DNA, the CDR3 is TGTGCCAGCAGCCCGACGGGACAGGGCGTCTCACTAGCCAAAAACATTCAGTACTTC.

This chain's CDR3 is CASSLSPLAGGSDTQYF. CDR3 sequence (DNA): TGTGCCAGCAGTTTATCCCCCCTCGCGGGAGGATCCGATACGCAGTATTTT. The chain combines TRBV28 with TRBJ2-3; 8 bases match TRBD2. This CDR3 region has 17 residues. Trimming took 1 base from V and 6 from J; bases not matched to a gene: 12. CDR1 is MDHEN and CDR2 is SYDVKM in the germline V gene. The complete variable domain, with remaining parts taken from reference TRBV28 and TRBJ2-3, reads DVKVTQSSRYLVKRTGEKVFLECVQDMDHENMFWYRQDPGLGLRLIYFSYDVKMKEKGDIPEGYSVSREKKERFSLILESASTNQTSMYLCASSLSPLAGGSDTQYFGPGTRLTVL.

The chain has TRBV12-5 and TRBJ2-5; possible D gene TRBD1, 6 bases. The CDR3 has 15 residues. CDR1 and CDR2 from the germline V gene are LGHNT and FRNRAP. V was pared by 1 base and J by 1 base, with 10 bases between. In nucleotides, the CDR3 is TGTGCTAGTGGTTTGGACAGGGATACCCAAGAGACCCAGTACTTC. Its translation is CASGLDRDTQETQYF. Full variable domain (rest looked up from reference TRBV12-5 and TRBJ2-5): DARVTQTPRHKVTEMGQEVTMRCQPILGHNTVFWYRQTMMQGLELLAYFRNRAPLDDSGMPKDRFSAEMPDATLATLKIQPSEPRDSAVYFCASGLDRDTQETQYFGPGTRLLVL.

The CDR3 is CASRWDSTSYEQYF. CDR3 DNA: TGCGCCAGCAGATGGGACTCAACCTCCTACGAGCAGTACTTC. The chain combines TRBV5-1 with TRBJ2-7; D perhaps matches TRBD2 (6 bases). This CDR3 has 14 residues. The V end lost 5 bases, the J end lost 0 bases, and 12 bases lay between the germline ends. CDR1 SGHRS and CDR2 YFSETQ come from the germline V gene.

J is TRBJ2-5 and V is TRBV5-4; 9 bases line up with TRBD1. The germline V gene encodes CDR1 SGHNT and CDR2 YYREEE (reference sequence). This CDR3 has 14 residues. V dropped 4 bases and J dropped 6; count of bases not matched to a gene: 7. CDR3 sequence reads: CASSPGQGKKTQYF. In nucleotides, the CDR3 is TGTGCCAGCAGCCCGGGACAGGGTAAGAAGACCCAGTACTTC. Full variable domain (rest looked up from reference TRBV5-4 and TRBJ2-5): ETGVTQSPTHLIKTRGQQVTLRCSSQSGHNTVSWYQQALGQGPQFIFQYYREEENGRGNFPPRFSGLQFPNYSSELNVNALELDDSALYLCASSPGQGKKTQYFGPGTRLLVL.

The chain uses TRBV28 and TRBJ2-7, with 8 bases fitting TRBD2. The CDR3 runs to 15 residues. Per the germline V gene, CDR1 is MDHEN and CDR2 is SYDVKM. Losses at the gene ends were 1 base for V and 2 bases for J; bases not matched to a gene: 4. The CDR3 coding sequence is TGTGCCAGCAGTTTATCGGGAGGGCGCACCTACGAGCAGTACTTC. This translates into CASSLSGGRTYEQYF.

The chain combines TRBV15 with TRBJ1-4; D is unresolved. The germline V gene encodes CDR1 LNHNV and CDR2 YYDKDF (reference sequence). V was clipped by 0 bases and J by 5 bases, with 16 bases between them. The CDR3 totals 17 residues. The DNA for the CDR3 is TGTGCCACCAGCAGAGACCTGATCCAGAAGTTGAATGAAAAACTGTTTTTT. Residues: CATSRDLIQKLNEKLFF.

In DNA, the CDR3 is TGTGCCAGTAGTAATTGGGACAGGGGCGATCAGCCCCAGCATTTT. Amino acids: CASSNWDRGDQPQHF. The rearrangement links TRBV19 to TRBJ1-5, with 10 bases matching TRBD1. The ends lost 4 bases at V and 5 bases at J; junction bases unmatched: 5. CDR1 is LNHDA, CDR2 SQIVND, per germline (reference sequence). The CDR3 length is 15 residues.

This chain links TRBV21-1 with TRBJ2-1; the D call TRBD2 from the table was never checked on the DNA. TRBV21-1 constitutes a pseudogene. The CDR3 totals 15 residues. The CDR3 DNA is TGTGCCAGCAGCAATCGGGGAAGTCCATACAATGAGCAGTTCTTC. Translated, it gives CASSNRGSPYNEQFF.

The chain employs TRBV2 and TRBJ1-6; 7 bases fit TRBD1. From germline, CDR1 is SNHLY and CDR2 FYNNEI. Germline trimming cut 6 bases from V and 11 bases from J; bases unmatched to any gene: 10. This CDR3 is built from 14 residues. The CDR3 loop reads CASRGDSSHPPLHF. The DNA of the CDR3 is TGTGCCAGCAGGGGGGACAGTTCTCATCCACCCCTCCACTTT.

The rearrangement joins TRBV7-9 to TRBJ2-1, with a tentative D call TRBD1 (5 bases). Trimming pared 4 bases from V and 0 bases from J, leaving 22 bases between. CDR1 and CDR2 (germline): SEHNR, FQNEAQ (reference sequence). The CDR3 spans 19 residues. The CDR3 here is CASSSPRLRTPSSYNEQFF. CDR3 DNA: TGTGCCAGCAGCTCCCCTAGACTCCGGACACCGAGCTCCTACAATGAGCAGTTCTTC.

In DNA, the CDR3 is TGTGCCAGCAGCTTGGGACAGCGGACTCCTGGAAACACCATATATTTT. Translated: CASSLGQRTPGNTIYF. The chain has TRBV11-2 and TRBJ1-3; 7 nucleotides match TRBD1. J lost 2 bases, V lost 3 bases, and 7 bases had no gene match. Germline-derived CDR1 and CDR2 are SGHAT and FQNNGV. CDR3 length: 16 residues.

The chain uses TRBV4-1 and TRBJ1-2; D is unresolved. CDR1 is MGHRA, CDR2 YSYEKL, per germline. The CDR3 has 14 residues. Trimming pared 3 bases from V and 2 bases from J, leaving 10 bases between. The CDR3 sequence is CASSQREANYGYTF. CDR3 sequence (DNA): TGCGCCAGCAGCCAGAGAGAGGCAAACTATGGCTACACCTTC.

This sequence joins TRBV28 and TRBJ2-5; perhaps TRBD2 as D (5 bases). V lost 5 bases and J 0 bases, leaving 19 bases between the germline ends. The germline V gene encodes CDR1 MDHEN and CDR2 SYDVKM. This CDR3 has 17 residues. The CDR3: CASSPHLWRRYQETQYF. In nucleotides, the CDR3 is TGTGCCAGCAGTCCCCACCTCTGGCGGAGGTACCAAGAGACCCAGTACTTC.

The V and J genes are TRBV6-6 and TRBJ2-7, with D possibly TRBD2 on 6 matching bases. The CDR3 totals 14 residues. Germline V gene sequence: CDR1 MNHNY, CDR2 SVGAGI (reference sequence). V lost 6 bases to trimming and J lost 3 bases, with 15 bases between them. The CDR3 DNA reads TGTGCCAGCAGCAACACGGGCGGGAACTACGAGCAGTACTTC. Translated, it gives CASSNTGGNYEQYF.

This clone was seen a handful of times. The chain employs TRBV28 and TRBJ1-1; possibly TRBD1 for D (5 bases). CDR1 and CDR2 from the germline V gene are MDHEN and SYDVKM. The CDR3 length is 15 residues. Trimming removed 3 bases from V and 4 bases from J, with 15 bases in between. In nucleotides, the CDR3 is TGTGCCAGCAGTTTTCCGCGGGTGGGGGGCACTGAAGCTTTCTTT. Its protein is CASSFPRVGGTEAFF.

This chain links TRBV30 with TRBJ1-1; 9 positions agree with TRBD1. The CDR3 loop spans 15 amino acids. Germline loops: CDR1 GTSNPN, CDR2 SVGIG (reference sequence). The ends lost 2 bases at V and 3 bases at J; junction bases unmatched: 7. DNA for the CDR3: TGTGCCTGGAGTCCGGGACAGGGTTTGTACACTGAAGCTTTCTTT. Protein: CAWSPGQGLYTEAFF.

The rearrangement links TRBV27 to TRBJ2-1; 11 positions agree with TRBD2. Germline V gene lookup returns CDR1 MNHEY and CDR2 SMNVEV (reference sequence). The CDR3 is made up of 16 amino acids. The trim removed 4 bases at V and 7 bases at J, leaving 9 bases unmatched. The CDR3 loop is CASSYPSGRYGNEQFF. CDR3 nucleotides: TGTGCCAGCAGTTATCCTAGCGGGAGGTATGGAAATGAGCAGTTCTTC.